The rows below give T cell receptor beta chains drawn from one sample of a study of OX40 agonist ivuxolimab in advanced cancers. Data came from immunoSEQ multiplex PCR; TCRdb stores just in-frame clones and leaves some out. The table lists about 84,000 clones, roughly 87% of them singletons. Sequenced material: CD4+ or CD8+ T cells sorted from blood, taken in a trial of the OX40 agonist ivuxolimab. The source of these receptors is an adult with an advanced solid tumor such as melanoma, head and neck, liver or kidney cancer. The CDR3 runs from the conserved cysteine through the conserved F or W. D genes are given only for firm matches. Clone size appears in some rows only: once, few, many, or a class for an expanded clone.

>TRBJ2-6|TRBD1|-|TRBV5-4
TGTGCCAGCAGCTTGAGACAGGGTGGTACCAACGTCCTGACTTTC
CASSLRQGGTNVLTF
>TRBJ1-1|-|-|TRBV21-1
TGTGCCAGCAGCAAACCATCCCGGAACACTGAAGCTTTCTTT
CASSKPSRNTEAFF
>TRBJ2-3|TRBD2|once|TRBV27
TGTGCCAGCAGCTCTTACTGGGAGGGGCGATGGTGGACAGATACGCAGTATTTT
CASSSYWEGRWWTDTQYF
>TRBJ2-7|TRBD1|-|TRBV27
TGTGCCAGCAGCGACCGGGACAGGGTCTCCTACGAGCAGTACTTC
CASSDRDRVSYEQYF
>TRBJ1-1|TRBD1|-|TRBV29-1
TGCAGCGTTCCAGGGACAGGGGTCACTGAAGCTTTCTTT
CSVPGTGVTEAFF
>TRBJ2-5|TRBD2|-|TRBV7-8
TGTGCCAGCAGCAGCCGTCCCGGGACTAGCTATCTTGCCCAGTACTTC
CASSSRPGTSYLAQYF
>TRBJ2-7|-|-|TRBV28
TGTGCCAGCTTGCCCGGACACCGGAGCTCCTACGAGCAGTACTTC
CASLPGHRSSYEQYF
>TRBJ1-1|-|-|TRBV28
TGTGCCAGCGTTAACGGGGGCATGAACACTGAAGCTTTCTTT
CASVNGGMNTEAFF
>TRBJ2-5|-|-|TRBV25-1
TGTGCCAGCAGTGACAGGCCAACACAGAGAGAGACCCAGTACTTC
CASSDRPTQRETQYF
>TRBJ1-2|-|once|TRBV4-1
TGCGCCAGCAGCCCGGGACACAACTATGGCTACACCTTC
CASSPGHNYGYTF
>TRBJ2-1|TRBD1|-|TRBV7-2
TGTGCCAGCAGCCCCGAAGGACAGGGGTGGACGGGAGTTTACAATGAGCAGTTCTTC
CASSPEGQGWTGVYNEQFF
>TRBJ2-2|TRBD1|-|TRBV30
TGTGCCAGTGGACAGGGCTACACCGGGGAGCTGTTTTTT
CASGQGYTGELFF
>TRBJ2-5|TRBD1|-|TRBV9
TGTGCCAGCAGCGTAGTTAGGACAGGGGGCATAGAGACCCAGTACTTC
CASSVVRTGGIETQYF
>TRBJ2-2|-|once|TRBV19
TGTGCCAGTAGTATTCGGGGATCCGGGGAGCTGTTTTTT
CASSIRGSGELFF
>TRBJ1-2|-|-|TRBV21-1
TGTGCCAGATCCCGGAGGGGACACCAAGGCTACACCTTC
CARSRRGHQGYTF
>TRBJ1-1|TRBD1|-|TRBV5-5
TGTGCCAGCAGCTCCCATGGGACAGGGGTGACTGAAGCTTTCTTT
CASSSHGTGVTEAFF